This is a list of T cell receptor beta chains from one sample in a study of regulatory T cells in long-lasting Graves disease. A single record per CDR3 protein comes from TCRdb applying MiXCR to the multiplex PCR reads. This sample has approximately 690,000 distinct CDR3 sequences, with approximately 29% found just once. The specimen comprised peripheral blood mononuclear cells (PBMCs), sampled when the disease was refractory, from a patient treated with antithyroid drugs. The receptors were gathered from a female donor with Graves disease. The CDR3 runs from the conserved cysteine through the conserved F or W. The order of the fields is CDR3 length, J gene, clone size, V gene, CDR3 protein. The size of a clone is reported for some rows only, either as once, few or many, or as a class for expanded clones.

length: 16
J: TRBJ1-5
size: few
V: TRBV5-5
CDR3: CASSPLPGKPNQPQHF

length: 17
J: TRBJ2-7
size: .
V: TRBV6-2/TRBV6-3
CDR3: CASSAPGLAGGPYEQYF

length: 14
J: TRBJ1-6
size: few
V: TRBV6-2/TRBV6-3
CDR3: CASSYGQNYSPLHF

length: 15
J: TRBJ1-5
size: .
V: TRBV3-1
CDR3: CASSQDGKDNQPQHF

length: 13
J: TRBJ2-7
size: .
V: TRBV28
CDR3: CASSLWARREQYF

length: 15
J: TRBJ1-4
size: few
V: TRBV5-1
CDR3: CASSLGDRGNEKLFF

length: 13
J: TRBJ1-2
size: .
V: TRBV3-1
CDR3: CASSQDLRTRGTF

length: 12
J: TRBJ2-7
size: .
V: TRBV6-1
CDR3: CASSELGDEQYF

length: 20
J: TRBJ1-5
size: .
V: TRBV19
CDR3: CASSIEGGIVRGNSNQPQHF

length: 16
J: TRBJ2-2
size: few
V: TRBV29-1
CDR3: CSVGGWGTLGTGELFF

length: 15
J: TRBJ2-4
size: .
V: TRBV5-1
CDR3: CASSFPGGAQNIQYF

length: 12
J: TRBJ2-5
size: .
V: TRBV3-1
CDR3: CASSQGAKTQYF

length: 14
J: TRBJ2-5
size: many
V: TRBV20-1
CDR3: CSARWPGPEETQYF

length: 13
J: TRBJ1-1
size: many
V: TRBV20-1
CDR3: CSARFQSGTEAFF

length: 12
J: TRBJ1-2
size: .
V: TRBV18
CDR3: CASSPLADGYTF

length: 12
J: TRBJ1-2
size: .
V: TRBV30
CDR3: CAWTTGSEGYTF

length: 19
J: TRBJ1-1
size: .
V: TRBV12-3/TRBV12-4
CDR3: CASSTKLPGQTFMNTEAFF

length: 13
J: TRBJ2-7
size: .
V: TRBV11-3
CDR3: CASSSPPIYEQYF

length: 12
J: TRBJ1-2
size: few
V: TRBV30
CDR3: CAWRNDREGYTF

length: 14
J: TRBJ1-1
size: .
V: TRBV6-1
CDR3: CASKPTGAGTEAFF

length: 14
J: TRBJ2-7
size: few
V: TRBV7-9
CDR3: CASSAAGGSYEQYF

length: 15
J: TRBJ1-1
size: few
V: TRBV6-1
CDR3: CASNPMTGVNTEAFF

length: 12
J: TRBJ1-2
size: many
V: TRBV15
CDR3: CATSRDGIGYTF

length: 15
J: TRBJ1-2
size: few
V: TRBV7-3
CDR3: CASSLDNRAPWGYTF

length: 13
J: TRBJ2-5
size: once
V: TRBV6-1
CDR3: CASSGAGRETQYF

length: 15
J: TRBJ2-7
size: many
V: TRBV6-1
CDR3: CASSEAVGTTYEQYF

length: 12
J: TRBJ1-1
size: few
V: TRBV2
CDR3: CASKGVNTEAFF